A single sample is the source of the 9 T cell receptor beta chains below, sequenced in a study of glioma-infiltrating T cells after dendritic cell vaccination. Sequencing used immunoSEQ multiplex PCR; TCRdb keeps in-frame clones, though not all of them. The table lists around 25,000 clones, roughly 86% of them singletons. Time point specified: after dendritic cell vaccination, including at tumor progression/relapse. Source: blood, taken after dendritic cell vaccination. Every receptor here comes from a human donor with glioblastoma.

The CDR3 coding sequence is TGCGCCAGCAGCTTGACTCCAGGGGGCTACGGCTATGGCTACACCTTC. Translating gives CASSLTPGGYGYGYTF. The chain links TRBV5-1 to TRBJ1-2; 8 positions match TRBD1. This CDR3 comprises 16 residues. After removal of 1 base from V and 4 bases from J, the junction contained 9 bases not matched to a gene. Germline CDR1 and CDR2: SGHRS and YFSETQ.

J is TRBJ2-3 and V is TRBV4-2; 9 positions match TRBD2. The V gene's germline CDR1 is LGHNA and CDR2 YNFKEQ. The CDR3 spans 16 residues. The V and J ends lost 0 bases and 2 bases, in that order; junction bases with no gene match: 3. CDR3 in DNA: TGTGCCAGCAGCCAAGAAGGCGGGGGGGCCACAGATACGCAGTATTTT. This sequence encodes CASSQEGGGATDTQYF.

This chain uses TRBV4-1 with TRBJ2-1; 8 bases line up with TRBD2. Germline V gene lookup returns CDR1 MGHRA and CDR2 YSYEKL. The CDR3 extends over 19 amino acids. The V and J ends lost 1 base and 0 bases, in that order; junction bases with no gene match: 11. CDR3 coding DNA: TGCGCCAGCAGCCAAGTCCGGACTAGCCTAAAGAGCTCCTACAATGAGCAGTTCTTC. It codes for CASSQVRTSLKSSYNEQFF.

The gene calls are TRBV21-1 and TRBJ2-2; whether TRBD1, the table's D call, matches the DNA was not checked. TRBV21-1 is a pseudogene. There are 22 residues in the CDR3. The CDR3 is CASSKRRRVGRSTGSTPGELFF. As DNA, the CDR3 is TGTGCCAGCAGCAAAAGGCGTAGAGTTGGGCGGTCGACAGGGAGTACGCCCGGGGAGCTGTTTTTT.

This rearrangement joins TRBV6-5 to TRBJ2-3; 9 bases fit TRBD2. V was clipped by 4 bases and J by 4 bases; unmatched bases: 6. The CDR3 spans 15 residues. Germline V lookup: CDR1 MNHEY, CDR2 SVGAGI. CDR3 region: CASSFNSGGPDTQYF. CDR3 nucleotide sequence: TGTGCCAGCAGTTTTAATAGCGGGGGTCCAGATACGCAGTATTTT.

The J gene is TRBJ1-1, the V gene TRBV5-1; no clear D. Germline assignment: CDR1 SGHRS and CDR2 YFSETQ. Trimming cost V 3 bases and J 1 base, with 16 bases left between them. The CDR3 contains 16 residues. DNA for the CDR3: TGCGCCAGCAGCTCTGGTGGAGGACGGGCGAACACTGAAGCTTTCTTT. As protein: CASSSGGGRANTEAFF. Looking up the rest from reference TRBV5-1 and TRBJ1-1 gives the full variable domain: KAGVTQTPRYLIKTRGQQVTLSCSPISGHRSVSWYQQTPGQGLQFLFEYFSETQRNKGNFPGRFSGRQFSNSRSEMNVSTLELGDSALYLCASSSGGGRANTEAFFGQGTRLTVV.

The CDR3: CASSSRHSSYEQYF. CDR3 in DNA: TGTGCCAGCAGCTCCCGACACTCGTCCTACGAGCAGTACTTC. This chain uses TRBV7-8 with TRBJ2-7; no definite D call. V was cut by 4 bases and J by 1 base, with 11 bases left in between. The CDR3 has 14 amino acids. Germline CDR1 SGHVS, CDR2 FQNEAQ. Using reference TRBV7-8 and TRBJ2-7 for the parts outside the CDR3, the full variable domain is GAGVSQSPRYKVAKRGQDVALRCDPISGHVSLFWYQQALGQGPEFLTYFQNEAQLDKSGLPSDRFFAERPEGSVSTLKIQRTQQEDSAVYLCASSSRHSSYEQYFGPGTRLTVT.

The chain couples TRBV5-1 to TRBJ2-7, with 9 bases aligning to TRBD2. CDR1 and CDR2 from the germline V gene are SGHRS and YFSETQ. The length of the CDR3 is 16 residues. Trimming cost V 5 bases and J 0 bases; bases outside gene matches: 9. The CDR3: CASRLSRGLASYEQYF. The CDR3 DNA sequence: TGCGCCAGCAGGTTAAGCCGGGGACTAGCCTCCTACGAGCAGTACTTC.

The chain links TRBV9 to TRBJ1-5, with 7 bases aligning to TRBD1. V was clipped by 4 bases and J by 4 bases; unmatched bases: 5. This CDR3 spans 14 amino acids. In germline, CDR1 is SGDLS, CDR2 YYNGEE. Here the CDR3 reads CASSPSTGNQPQHF. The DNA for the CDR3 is TGTGCCAGCAGCCCGTCGACAGGGAATCAGCCCCAGCATTTT.